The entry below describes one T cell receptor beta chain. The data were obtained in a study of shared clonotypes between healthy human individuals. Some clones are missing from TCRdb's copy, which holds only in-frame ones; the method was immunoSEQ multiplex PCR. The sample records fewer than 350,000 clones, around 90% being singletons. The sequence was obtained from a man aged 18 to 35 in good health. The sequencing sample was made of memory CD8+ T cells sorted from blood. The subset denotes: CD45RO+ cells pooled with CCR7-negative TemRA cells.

In DNA, the CDR3 is TGTGCCAGCAGCTCCCTCGGACAGGGGAACACTGAAGCTTTCTTT. This codes for CASSSLGQGNTEAFF. This rearrangement joins TRBV13 to TRBJ1-1; 8 bases agree with TRBD1. The V gene end was trimmed by 4 bases and the J gene end by 1 base; junction bases not matched to a gene: 5. The CDR3 contains 15 residues. Germline assignment: CDR1 PRHDT and CDR2 FYEKMQ (reference sequence).